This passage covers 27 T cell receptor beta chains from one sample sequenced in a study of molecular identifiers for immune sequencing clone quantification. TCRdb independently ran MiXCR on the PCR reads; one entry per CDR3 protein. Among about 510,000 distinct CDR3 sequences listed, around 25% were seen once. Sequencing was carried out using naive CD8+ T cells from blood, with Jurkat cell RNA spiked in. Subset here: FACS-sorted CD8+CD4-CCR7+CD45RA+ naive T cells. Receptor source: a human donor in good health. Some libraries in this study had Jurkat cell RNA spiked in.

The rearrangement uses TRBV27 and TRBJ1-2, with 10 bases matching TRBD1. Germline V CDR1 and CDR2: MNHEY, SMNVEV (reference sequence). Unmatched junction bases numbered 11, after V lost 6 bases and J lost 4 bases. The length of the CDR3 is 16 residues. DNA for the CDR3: TGTGCCAGCAGGGAATCGCCGGGACAGGGGTCCTATGGCTACACCTTC. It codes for CASRESPGQGSYGYTF.

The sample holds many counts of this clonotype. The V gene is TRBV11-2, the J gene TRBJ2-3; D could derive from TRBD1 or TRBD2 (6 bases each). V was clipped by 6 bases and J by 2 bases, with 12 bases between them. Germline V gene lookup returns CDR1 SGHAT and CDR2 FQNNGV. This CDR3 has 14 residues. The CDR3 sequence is CASRPGGHTDTQYF. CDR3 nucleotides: TGTGCCAGCAGGCCCGGGGGACACACAGATACGCAGTATTTT.

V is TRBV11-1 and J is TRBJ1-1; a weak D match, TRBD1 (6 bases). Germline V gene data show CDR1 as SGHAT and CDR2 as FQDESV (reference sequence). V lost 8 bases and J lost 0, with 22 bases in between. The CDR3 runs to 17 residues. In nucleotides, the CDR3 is TGTGCCAGCGGTTTGGACAGTATTTCATTTCTGAACACTGAAGCTTTCTTT. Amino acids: CASGLDSISFLNTEAFF.

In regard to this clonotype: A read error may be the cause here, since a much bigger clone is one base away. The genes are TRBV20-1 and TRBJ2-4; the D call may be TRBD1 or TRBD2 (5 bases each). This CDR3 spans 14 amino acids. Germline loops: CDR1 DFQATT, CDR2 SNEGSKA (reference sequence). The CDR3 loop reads CGQIGTIAKNIQYF. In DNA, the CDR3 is TGCGGCCAAATAGGGACCATAGCCAAAAACATTCAGTACTTC.

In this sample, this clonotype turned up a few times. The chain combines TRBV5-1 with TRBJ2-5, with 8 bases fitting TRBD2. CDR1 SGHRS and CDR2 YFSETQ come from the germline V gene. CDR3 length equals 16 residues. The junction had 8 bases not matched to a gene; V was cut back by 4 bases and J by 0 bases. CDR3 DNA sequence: TGCGCCAGCAGCCCGGGCGGGGGGCAGTACCAAGAGACCCAGTACTTC. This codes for CASSPGGGQYQETQYF.

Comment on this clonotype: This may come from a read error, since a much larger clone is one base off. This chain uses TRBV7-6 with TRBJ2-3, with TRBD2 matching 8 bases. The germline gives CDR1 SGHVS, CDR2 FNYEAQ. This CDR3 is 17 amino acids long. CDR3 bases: TGTGCCAGCAGCTCCCGGGGTAGCGGGGTCTTCGCAGATACGCAGTGTTTT. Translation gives CASSSRGSGVFADTQCF. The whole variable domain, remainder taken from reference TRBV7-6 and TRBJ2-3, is GAGVSQSPRYKVTKRGQDVALRCDPISGHVSLYWYRQALGQGPEFLTYFNYEAQQDKSGLPNDRFSAERPEGSISTLTIQRTEQRDSAMYRCASSSRGSGVFADTQCFGPGTRLTVL.

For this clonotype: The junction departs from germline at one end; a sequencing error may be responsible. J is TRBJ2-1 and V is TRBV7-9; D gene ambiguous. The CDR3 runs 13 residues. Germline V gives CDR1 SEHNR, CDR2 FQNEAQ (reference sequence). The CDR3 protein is CASSLESNNGQFF. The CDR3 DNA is TGTGCCAGCAGCTTAGAGTCAAACAATGGGCAGTTCTTC.

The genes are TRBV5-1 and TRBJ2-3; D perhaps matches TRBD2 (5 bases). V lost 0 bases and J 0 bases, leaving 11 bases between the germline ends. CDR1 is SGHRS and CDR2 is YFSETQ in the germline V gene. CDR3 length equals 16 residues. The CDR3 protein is CASSLASSRSTDTQYF. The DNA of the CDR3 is TGCGCCAGCAGCTTGGCTTCTAGCAGAAGCACAGATACGCAGTATTTT. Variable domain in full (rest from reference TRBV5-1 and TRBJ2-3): KAGVTQTPRYLIKTRGQQVTLSCSPISGHRSVSWYQQTPGQGLQFLFEYFSETQRNKGNFPGRFSGRQFSNSRSEMNVSTLELGDSALYLCASSLASSRSTDTQYFGPGTRLTVL.

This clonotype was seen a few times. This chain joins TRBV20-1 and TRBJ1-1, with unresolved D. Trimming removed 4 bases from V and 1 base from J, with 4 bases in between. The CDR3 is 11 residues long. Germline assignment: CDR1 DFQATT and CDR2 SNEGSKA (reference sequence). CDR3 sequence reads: CSATKNTEAFF. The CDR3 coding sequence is TGCAGTGCTACAAAGAACACTGAAGCTTTCTTT.

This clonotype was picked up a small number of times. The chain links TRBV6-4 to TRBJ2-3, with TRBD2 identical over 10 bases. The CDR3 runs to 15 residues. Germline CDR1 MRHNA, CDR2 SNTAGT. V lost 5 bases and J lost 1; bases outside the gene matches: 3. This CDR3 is CASSIAGGGTDTQYF. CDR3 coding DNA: TGTGCCAGCAGTATAGCGGGGGGAGGCACAGATACGCAGTATTTT.

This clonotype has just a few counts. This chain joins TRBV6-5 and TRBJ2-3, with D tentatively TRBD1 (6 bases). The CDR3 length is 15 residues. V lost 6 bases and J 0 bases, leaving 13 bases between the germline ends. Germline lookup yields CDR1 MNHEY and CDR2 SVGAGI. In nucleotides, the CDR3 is TGTGCCAGCAGAACAGGGAGAGGTAGCACAGATACGCAGTATTTT. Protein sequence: CASRTGRGSTDTQYF.

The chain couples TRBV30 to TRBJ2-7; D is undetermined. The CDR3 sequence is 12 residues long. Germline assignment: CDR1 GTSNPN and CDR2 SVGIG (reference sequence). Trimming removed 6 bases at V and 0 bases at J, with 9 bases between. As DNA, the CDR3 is TGTGCCTGCTTGCGAAGCTCCTACGAGCAGTACTTC. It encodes CACLRSSYEQYF.

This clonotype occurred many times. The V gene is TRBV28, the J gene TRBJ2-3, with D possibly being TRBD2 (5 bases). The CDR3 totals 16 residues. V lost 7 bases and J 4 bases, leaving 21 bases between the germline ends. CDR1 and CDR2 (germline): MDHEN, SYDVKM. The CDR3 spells CASTPNGGSVADTQYF. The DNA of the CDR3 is TGTGCCAGCACCCCAAATGGTGGTAGCGTAGCAGATACGCAGTATTTT.

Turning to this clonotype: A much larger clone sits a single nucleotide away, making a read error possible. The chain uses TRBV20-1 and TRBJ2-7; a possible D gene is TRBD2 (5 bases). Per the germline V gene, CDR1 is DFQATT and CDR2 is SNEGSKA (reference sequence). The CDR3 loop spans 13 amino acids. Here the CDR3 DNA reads TGCAGTGCTAGGGTGCTAGCTTCCTACGGGCAGTACTTC. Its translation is CSARVLASYGQYF.

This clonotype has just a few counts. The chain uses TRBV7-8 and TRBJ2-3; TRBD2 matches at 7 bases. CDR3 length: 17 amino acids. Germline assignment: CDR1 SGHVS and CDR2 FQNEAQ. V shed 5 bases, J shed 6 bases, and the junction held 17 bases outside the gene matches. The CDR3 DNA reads TGTGCCAGCAGCATTAGAGTGGGGGAGGGGCACTCGGATACGCAGTATTTT. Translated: CASSIRVGEGHSDTQYF. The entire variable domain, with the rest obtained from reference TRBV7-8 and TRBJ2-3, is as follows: GAGVSQSPRYKVAKRGQDVALRCDPISGHVSLFWYQQALGQGPEFLTYFQNEAQLDKSGLPSDRFFAERPEGSVSTLKIQRTQQEDSAVYLCASSIRVGEGHSDTQYFGPGTRLTVL.

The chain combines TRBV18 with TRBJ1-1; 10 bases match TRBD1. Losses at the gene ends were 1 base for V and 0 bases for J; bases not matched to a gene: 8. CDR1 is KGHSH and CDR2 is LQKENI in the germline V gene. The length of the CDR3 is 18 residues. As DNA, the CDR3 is TGTGCCAGCTCACCACGGACAGGGGGAGGGACGGTGAACACTGAAGCTTTCTTT. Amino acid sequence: CASSPRTGGGTVNTEAFF.

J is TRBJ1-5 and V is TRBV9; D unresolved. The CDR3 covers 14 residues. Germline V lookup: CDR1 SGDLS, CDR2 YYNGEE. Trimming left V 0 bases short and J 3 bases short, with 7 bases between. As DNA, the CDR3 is TGTGCCAGCAGCGTAGGGACGGACAATCAGCCCCAGCATTTT. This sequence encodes CASSVGTDNQPQHF.

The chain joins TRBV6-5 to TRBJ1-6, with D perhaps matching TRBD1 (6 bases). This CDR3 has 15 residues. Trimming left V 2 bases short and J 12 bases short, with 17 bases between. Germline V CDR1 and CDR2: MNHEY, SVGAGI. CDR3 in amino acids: CASSYGAGVMIPLHF. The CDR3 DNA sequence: TGTGCCAGCAGTTACGGGGCAGGGGTAATGATACCCCTCCACTTT.

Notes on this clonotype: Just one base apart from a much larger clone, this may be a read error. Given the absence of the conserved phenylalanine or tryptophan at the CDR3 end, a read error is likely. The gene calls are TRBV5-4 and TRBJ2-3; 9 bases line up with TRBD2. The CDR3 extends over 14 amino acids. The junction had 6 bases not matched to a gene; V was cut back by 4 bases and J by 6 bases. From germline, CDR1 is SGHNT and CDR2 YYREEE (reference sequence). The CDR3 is CASSEGLAGDTQYL. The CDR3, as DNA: TGTGCCAGCAGCGAGGGACTAGCAGGTGATACGCAGTATTTA.

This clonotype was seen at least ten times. This CDR3 reads CASWGIGSEQYF. The DNA for the CDR3 is TGTGCCAGCTGGGGGATTGGATCCGAGCAGTACTTC. This sequence joins TRBV28 and TRBJ2-7; perhaps D is TRBD1 or TRBD2 (5 bases each). This CDR3 contains 12 residues. Germline V gene lookup returns CDR1 MDHEN and CDR2 SYDVKM. The V end was cut by 8 bases, the J end by 6 bases, with 14 bases between.

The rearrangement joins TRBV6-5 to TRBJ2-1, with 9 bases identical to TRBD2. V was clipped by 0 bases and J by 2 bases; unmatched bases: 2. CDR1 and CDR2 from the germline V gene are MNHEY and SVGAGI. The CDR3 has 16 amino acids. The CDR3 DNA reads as TGTGCCAGCAGTTACTCTCGCGGGGGGGCCTACAATGAGCAGTTCTTC. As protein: CASSYSRGGAYNEQFF.

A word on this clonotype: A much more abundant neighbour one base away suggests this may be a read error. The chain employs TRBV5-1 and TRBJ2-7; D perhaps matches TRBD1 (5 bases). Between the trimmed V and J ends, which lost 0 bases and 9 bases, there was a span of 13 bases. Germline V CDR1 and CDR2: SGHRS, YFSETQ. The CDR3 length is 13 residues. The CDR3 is CASSLAGGAGQYF. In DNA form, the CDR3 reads TGCGCCAGCAGCTTGGCAGGTGGGGCCGGGCAGTACTTC.

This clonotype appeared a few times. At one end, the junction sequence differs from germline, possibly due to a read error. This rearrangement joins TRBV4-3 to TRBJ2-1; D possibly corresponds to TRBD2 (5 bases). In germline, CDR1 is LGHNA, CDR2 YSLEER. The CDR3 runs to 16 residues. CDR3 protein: CASSQDLSETYNEQSF. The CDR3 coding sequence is TGCGCCAGCAGCCAAGATCTTAGCGAAACCTACAATGAGCAGTCCTTC.

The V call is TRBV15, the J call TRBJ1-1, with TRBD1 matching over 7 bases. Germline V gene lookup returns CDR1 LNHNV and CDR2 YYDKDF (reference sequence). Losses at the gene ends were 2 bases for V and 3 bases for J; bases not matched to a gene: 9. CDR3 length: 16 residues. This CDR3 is CATSRIRTGVHTEAFF. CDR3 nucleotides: TGTGCCACCAGCAGAATACGTACAGGGGTCCACACTGAAGCTTTCTTT.

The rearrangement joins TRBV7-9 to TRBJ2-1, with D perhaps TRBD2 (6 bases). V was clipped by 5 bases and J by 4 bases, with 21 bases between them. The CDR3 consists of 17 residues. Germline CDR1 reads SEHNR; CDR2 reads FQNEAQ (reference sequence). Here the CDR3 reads CASSLTVGGEEYNEQFF. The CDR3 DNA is TGTGCCAGCAGCCTCACGGTTGGCGGGGAGGAGTACAATGAGCAGTTCTTC.

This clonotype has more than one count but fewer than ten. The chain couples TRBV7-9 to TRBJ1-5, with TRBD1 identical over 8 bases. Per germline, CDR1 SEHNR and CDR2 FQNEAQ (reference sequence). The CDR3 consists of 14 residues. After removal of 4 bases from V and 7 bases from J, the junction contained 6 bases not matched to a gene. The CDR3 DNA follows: TGTGCCAGCAGCTCAGGACAGGGTTGGCAGCCCCAGCATTTT. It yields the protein CASSSGQGWQPQHF.

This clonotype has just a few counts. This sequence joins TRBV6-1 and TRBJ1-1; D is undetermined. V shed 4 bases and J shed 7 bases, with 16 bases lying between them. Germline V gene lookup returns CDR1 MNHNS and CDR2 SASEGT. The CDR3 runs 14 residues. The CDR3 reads CASSAPGYIDEAFF. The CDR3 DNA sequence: TGTGCCAGCAGTGCCCCCGGGTATATCGATGAAGCTTTCTTT.